This entry describes one T cell receptor beta chain. CDR1 is SNHLY and CDR2 is FYNNEI in the germline V gene. This CDR3 contains 14 residues. Trimming cost V 5 bases and J 3 bases, with 10 bases left between them. In the study's own analysis: The authors estimated nucleated cell counts from reference gene primer amplification. This table comes from immunoSEQ multiplex PCR, and its TCRdb copy is limited to in-frame clones, with some not included. V and J calls and clone size are copied from that table; D and trimming were computed from the DNA. The sample records roughly 100,000 clones, 84% being singletons. This sample was included in a study of blood T cell repertoires in COVID-19. Overall study: COVID-19 samples collected from the United States, Italy and Spain covered acute and convalescent phases. PBMCs, B-cell-depleted T cells, or T cells provided the cDNA or gDNA that made up the material.

This clonotype originated in a human donor in a cohort sampled during active COVID-19. This chain uses TRBV2 with TRBJ1-4; D not certain. The specimen was peripheral blood. The DNA of the CDR3 is TGTGCCAGCAGTTCAGAATCTGCTAATGAAAAACTGTTTTTT. It yields the protein CASSSESANEKLFF.